These 14 T cell receptor beta chains originate from one sample sequenced in a study of blood T cell repertoires in COVID-19. Assay: immunoSEQ multiplex PCR; the TCRdb copy retains only in-frame clones and omits some. The repertoire has about 120,000 clones, approximately 80% of them found once; the top ten carry approximately 4.2%. The sequenced sample was peripheral blood. The receptors here all came from a woman older than 75 with acute or convalescent COVID-19.

The rearrangement links TRBV5-8 to TRBJ1-1; D is perhaps TRBD1 (6 bases). From germline, CDR1 is SGHTS and CDR2 YDEGEE. This CDR3 comprises 16 residues. The V and J ends lost 1 base and 1 base respectively, with 14 bases between them. Here the CDR3 DNA reads TGTGCCAGCAGCTTGTGGGGGGGGGCAGGGAACACTGAAGCTTTCTTT. Translating it yields CASSLWGGAGNTEAFF.

This chain uses TRBV4-2 with TRBJ2-7, with 7 bases that match TRBD1. The CDR3 runs to 14 residues. Germline values: CDR1 LGHNA, CDR2 YNFKEQ. Trimming at V came to 4 bases and at J to 1 base, leaving 4 bases not matched to a gene. CDR3: CASSPGTVSYEQYF. CDR3 nucleotides: TGTGCCAGCAGCCCCGGGACAGTTTCCTACGAGCAGTACTTC.

V is TRBV6-1 and J is TRBJ1-2; D may be TRBD1 (6 bases). CDR1 MNHNS and CDR2 SASEGT come from the germline V gene. The V end was cut by 3 bases, the J end by 8 bases, with 10 bases between. This CDR3 contains 12 residues. The CDR3 region is CASSEAGEGYTF. CDR3 nucleotides: TGTGCCAGCAGTGAGGCAGGGGAAGGCTACACCTTC.

The chain employs TRBV19 and TRBJ1-6; 9 bases align to TRBD1. From germline, CDR1 is LNHDA and CDR2 SQIVND (reference sequence). This CDR3 comprises 14 residues. V trimming: 6 bases; J trimming: 12 bases; junction bases outside the gene matches: 9. The CDR3 sequence: CASRPGQGFGPLHF. CDR3 DNA: TGTGCCAGTAGACCGGGACAGGGATTCGGACCCCTCCACTTT.

This sequence joins TRBV5-6 and TRBJ2-1; a possible D gene is TRBD1 (5 bases). The CDR3 is 13 residues long. The germline V gene encodes CDR1 SGHDT and CDR2 YYEEEE. The V and J ends lost 4 bases and 8 bases respectively, with 13 bases between them. CDR3 protein: CASSPLGRDEQFF. Written as DNA, the CDR3 is TGTGCCAGCAGCCCCCTGGGGCGAGATGAGCAGTTCTTC.

The chain has TRBV15 and TRBJ1-2; TRBD1 might be the D (5 bases). In germline, CDR1 is LNHNV, CDR2 YYDKDF (reference sequence). The CDR3 loop spans 13 amino acids. The V and J ends lost 3 bases and 4 bases respectively, with 9 bases between them. CDR3 in DNA: TGTGCCACCAGCAGGGACAAAGTCTATGGCTACACCTTC. This codes for CATSRDKVYGYTF. Supplemented by reference TRBV15 and TRBJ1-2, the full variable domain reads DAMVIQNPRYQVTQFGKPVTLSCSQTLNHNVMYWYQQKSSQAPKLLFHYYDKDFNNEADTPDNFQSRRPNTSFCFLDIRSPGLGDTAMYLCATSRDKVYGYTFGSGTRLTVV.

The chain carries TRBV30 and TRBJ2-1, with 7 bases lining up with TRBD2. The CDR3 has 18 residues. The V segment lost 1 base and the J segment 0 bases; nucleotides outside the gene matches: 12. Germline CDR1 is GTSNPN and CDR2 is SVGIG (reference sequence). CDR3 DNA: TGTGCCTGGAGTGATCCCCTCACTAGCGCGAGCTCCTACAATGAGCAGTTCTTC. Translation: CAWSDPLTSASSYNEQFF.

The chain has TRBV7-2 and TRBJ2-5; TRBD2 matches 8 bases. Germline loops: CDR1 SGHTA, CDR2 FQGNSA. There are 18 residues in the CDR3. V lost 4 bases to trimming and J lost 4 bases; unmatched junction nucleotides: 17. DNA of the CDR3: TGTGCCAGCAGCTCGGCTCGGGTTGGCGGGGGGACTGCAGAGACCCAGTACTTC. Translating it yields CASSSARVGGGTAETQYF.

The V gene is TRBV9, the J gene TRBJ2-2; 7 bases align to TRBD2. The CDR3 extends over 16 amino acids. V trimming: 0 bases; J trimming: 3 bases; junction bases outside the gene matches: 5. The germline CDR1 and CDR2 sequences are SGDLS and YYNGEE. The CDR3 DNA follows: TGTGCCAGCAGCGTAGGGGCTAGCGGTGACACCGGGGAGCTGTTTTTT. Protein product: CASSVGASGDTGELFF.

The chain carries TRBV6-2 or TRBV6-3 and TRBJ2-1, with D perhaps TRBD2 (6 bases). The CDR3 runs to 16 residues. Per germline, CDR1 MNHEY and CDR2 SVGEGT. Deletions cut 2 bases from V and 0 bases from J, with 11 bases between. The CDR3 region is CASSYGAGPSYNEQFF. CDR3 nucleotides: TGTGCCAGCAGTTACGGGGCGGGGCCCTCCTACAATGAGCAGTTCTTC.

This chain links TRBV7-8 with TRBJ1-5, with D perhaps matching TRBD1 (6 bases). This CDR3 is built from 15 residues. Germline CDR1 and CDR2: SGHVS and FQNEAQ. The V and J ends lost 7 bases and 6 bases respectively, with 19 bases between them. CDR3 nucleotide sequence: TGTGCCAGCAACCCGACCGGGGGGCTCCTTCAGCCCCAGCATTTT. This encodes CASNPTGGLLQPQHF.

The V gene is TRBV7-9, the J gene TRBJ2-2; D perhaps matches TRBD1 (5 bases). Trimming cost V 5 bases and J 7 bases, with 29 bases left between them. CDR1 is SEHNR and CDR2 is FQNEAQ in the germline V gene (reference sequence). The CDR3 covers 19 residues. CDR3 nucleotides: TGTGCCAGCAGCACATCTCACAAATACCGACAGACACTCGACGGGGAGCTGTTTTTT. This translates into CASSTSHKYRQTLDGELFF.

This clone was observed a single time. The chain links TRBV7-2 to TRBJ2-2; 13 positions agree with TRBD2. CDR3 length: 15 amino acids. Germline assignment: CDR1 SGHTA and CDR2 FQGNSA. Trimming took 9 bases from V and 4 from J; bases not matched to a gene: 5. CDR3 in DNA: TGTGCCAGGCCGGGACTAGCGGGGAGCACCGGGGAGCTGTTTTTT. Amino acid sequence: CARPGLAGSTGELFF.

The rearrangement joins TRBV6-2 or TRBV6-3 to TRBJ2-3; 8 positions agree with TRBD2. The germline V gene encodes CDR1 MNHEY and CDR2 SVGEGT. The junction had 3 bases not matched to a gene; V was cut back by 2 bases and J by 2 bases. The CDR3 is made up of 15 amino acids. The CDR3 coding sequence is TGTGCCAGCAGTTACCCGACTAGCGTCACAGATACGCAGTATTTT. Translated, it gives CASSYPTSVTDTQYF.